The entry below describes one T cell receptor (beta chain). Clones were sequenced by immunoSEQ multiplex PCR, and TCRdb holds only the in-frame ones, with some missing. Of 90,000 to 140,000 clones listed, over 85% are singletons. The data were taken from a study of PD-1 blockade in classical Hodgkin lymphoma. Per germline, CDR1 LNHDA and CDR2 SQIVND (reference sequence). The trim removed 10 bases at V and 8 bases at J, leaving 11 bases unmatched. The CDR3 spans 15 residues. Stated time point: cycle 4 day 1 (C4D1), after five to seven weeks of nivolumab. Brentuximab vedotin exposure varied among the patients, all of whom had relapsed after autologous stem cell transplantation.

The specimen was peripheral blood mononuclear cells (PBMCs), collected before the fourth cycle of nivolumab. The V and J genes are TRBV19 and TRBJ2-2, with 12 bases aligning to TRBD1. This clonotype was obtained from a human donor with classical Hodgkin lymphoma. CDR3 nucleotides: TGTGCCACCCGCCAACGGGACAGGGGGCGAGGGGAGCTGTTTTTT. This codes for CATRQRDRGRGELFF.